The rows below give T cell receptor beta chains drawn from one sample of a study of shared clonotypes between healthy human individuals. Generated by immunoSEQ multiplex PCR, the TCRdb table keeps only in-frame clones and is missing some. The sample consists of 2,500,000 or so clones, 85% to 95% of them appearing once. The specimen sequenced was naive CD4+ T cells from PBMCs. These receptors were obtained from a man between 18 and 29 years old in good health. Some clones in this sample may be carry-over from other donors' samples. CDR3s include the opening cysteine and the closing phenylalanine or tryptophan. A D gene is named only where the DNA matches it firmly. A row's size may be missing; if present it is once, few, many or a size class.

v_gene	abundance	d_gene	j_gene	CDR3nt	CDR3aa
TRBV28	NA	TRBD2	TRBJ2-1	TGTGCCAGCATTGAAATGGGGACTAGCGGGAAAGTAGCCTACAATGAGCAGTTCTTC	CASIEMGTSGKVAYNEQFF
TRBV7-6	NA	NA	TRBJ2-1	TGTGCCAGCAGCTTAGATAAGTGGGAGTATTTCAATGAGCAGTTCTTC	CASSLDKWEYFNEQFF
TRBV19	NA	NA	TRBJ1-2	TGTGCCAGTAGGAGGACAGCAGCTAACTATGGCTACACCTTC	CASRRTAANYGYTF
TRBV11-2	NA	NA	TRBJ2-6	TGTGCCAGCAGCCCTATACCCCGCGGACGGGCCTGGGAGGCCAACGTCCTGACTTTC	CASSPIPRGRAWEANVLTF
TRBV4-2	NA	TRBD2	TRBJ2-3	TGTGCCAGCAGCCAAAAGCAACTAGCGGGAGATCCTCCGCAGTATTTT	CASSQKQLAGDPPQYF
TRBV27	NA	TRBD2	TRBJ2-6	TGTGCCAGCAGTCCGTATACGGGCGGGGGCTCTGGGGCCAACGTCCTGACTTTC	CASSPYTGGGSGANVLTF
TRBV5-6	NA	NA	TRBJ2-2	TGTGCCAGCAGCCTAGGGACCCAGCCTTACGGGGAGCTGTTTTTT	CASSLGTQPYGELFF
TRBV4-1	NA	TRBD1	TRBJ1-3	TGCGCCAGCAGCCTGGGGACAGGGGGAGGAAACACCATATATTTT	CASSLGTGGGNTIYF
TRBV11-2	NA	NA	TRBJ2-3	TGTGCCAGCAGCTTTAGCCCCGTATACGTTACGCAGTATTTT	CASSFSPVYVTQYF
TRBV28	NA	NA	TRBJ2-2	TGTGCCAGCAGCCGCGACAGCACCGGGGAGCTGTTTTTT	CASSRDSTGELFF
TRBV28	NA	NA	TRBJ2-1	TGTGCCAGCAGCCTACAGGACAGTTACAATGAGCAGTTCTTC	CASSLQDSYNEQFF
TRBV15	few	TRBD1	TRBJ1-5	TGTGCCACCAGCGGGGACAGGCGGGGCAATCAGCCCCAGCATTTT	CATSGDRRGNQPQHF
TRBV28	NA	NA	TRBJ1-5	TGTGCCAGCAGTTTCACAGAGAATCAGCCCCAGCATTTT	CASSFTENQPQHF
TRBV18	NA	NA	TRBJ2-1	TGTGCCAGCTCACCCCCGTCAGTCAATGAGCAGTTCTTC	CASSPPSVNEQFF
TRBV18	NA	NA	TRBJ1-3	TGTGCCAGCTCACCACTTCCTGTCAGGACCGGGGACTCTGGAAACACCATATATTTT	CASSPLPVRTGDSGNTIYF
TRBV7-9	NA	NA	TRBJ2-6	TGTGCCAGCAGCTTAGTCGGTCACTCTGGGGCCAACGTCCTGACTTTC	CASSLVGHSGANVLTF
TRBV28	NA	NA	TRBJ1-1	TGTGCCAGCATAACCCAGAACACTGAAGCTTTCTTT	CASITQNTEAFF
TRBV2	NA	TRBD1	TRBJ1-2	TGTGCCAGCAGTAGATATAATACAGGGGATGGCTACACCTTC	CASSRYNTGDGYTF
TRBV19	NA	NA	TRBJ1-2	TGTGCCAGTACCCCCAGATACGTCTCCTCCCATGGCTACACCTTC	CASTPRYVSSHGYTF
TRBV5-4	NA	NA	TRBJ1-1	TGTGCCAGCAGCGGCGGTTGGATGAACACTGAAGCTTTCTTT	CASSGGWMNTEAFF
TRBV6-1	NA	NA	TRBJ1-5	TGTGCCAGCAGCCGGGACCCCGGGAATAGTCAGCCCCAGCATTTT	CASSRDPGNSQPQHF
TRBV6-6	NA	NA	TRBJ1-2	TGTGCCAGCAGTTACTCCCATGGCTATGGCTACACCTTC	CASSYSHGYGYTF
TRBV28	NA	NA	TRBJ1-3	TGTGCCAGCCGTTTGGGGAACTCTGGAAACACCATATATTTT	CASRLGNSGNTIYF